Listed here are 22 T cell receptor beta chains from one sample, sequenced in a study of blood T cells in healthy people across ages. A second PCR of roughly 7 to 11 cycles used a sample-barcoded 5' primer and a J-beta primer mix. Each CDR3 protein is one row after TCRdb ran MiXCR on the 5' RACE reads. The sample consists of approximately 800,000 distinct CDR3 sequences, more than 20% of them appearing once. The data also belong to a second study, concerning T cells of mothers and their children.

Sequencing was carried out using blood. The receptors here all came from a boy aged 10-17 years in good health.

This clonotype was detected only a few times. The chain joins TRBV7-9 to TRBJ2-5; possible D gene TRBD1, 6 bases. V dropped 0 bases and J dropped 2 bases, with 13 bases sitting between them. This CDR3 contains 16 residues. Germline assignment: CDR1 SEHNR and CDR2 FQNEAQ (reference sequence). This CDR3 reads CASSLAPTGQQETQYF. The CDR3 DNA sequence: TGTGCCAGCAGCTTAGCCCCAACCGGACAGCAAGAGACCCAGTACTTC.

The chain couples TRBV5-1 to TRBJ1-1, with no clear D. Germline V gives CDR1 SGHRS, CDR2 YFSETQ. Between the trimmed V and J ends, which lost 5 bases and 7 bases, there was a span of 18 bases. This CDR3 spans 14 amino acids. This CDR3 is CASRPAPRGSEAFF. The CDR3 bases are TGCGCCAGCAGGCCCGCCCCCCGGGGAAGTGAAGCTTTCTTT.

This sequence joins TRBV29-1 and TRBJ2-7; possibly TRBD2 for D (6 bases). This CDR3 is 13 amino acids long. Germline V CDR1 and CDR2: SQVTM, ANQGSEA. The germline V and J ends were trimmed by 8 bases and 1 base, with 15 bases remaining between them. This CDR3 reads CSMTGVGSYEQYF. In DNA, the CDR3 is TGCAGCATGACGGGAGTTGGGTCCTACGAGCAGTACTTC.

This rearrangement joins TRBV5-1 to TRBJ2-5, with unresolved D. Trimming pared 3 bases from V and 5 bases from J, leaving 8 bases between. Germline loops: CDR1 SGHRS, CDR2 YFSETQ. The CDR3 consists of 12 residues. This CDR3 is CASSSAEETQYF. The DNA for the CDR3 is TGCGCCAGCAGCTCAGCAGAGGAGACCCAGTACTTC.

In this sample, this clonotype turned up a few times. The J gene is TRBJ2-5, the V gene TRBV24-1, with 12 bases matching TRBD2. V lost 5 bases to trimming and J lost 5 bases; unmatched junction nucleotides: 8. Germline values: CDR1 KGHDR, CDR2 SFDVKD. The CDR3 length is 16 residues. CDR3 residues: CATSGPRTSGAETQYF. The CDR3 bases are TGTGCCACCAGTGGTCCCCGGACTAGCGGGGCGGAGACCCAGTACTTC.

The chain couples TRBV6-2 or TRBV6-3 to TRBJ2-7; the match to TRBD2 covers 7 bases. V lost 6 bases, J lost 0 bases, and 8 bases stayed unmatched. The length of the CDR3 is 15 residues. Germline values: CDR1 MNHEY, CDR2 SVGEGT. The CDR3 loop is CASSPWGGVSYEQYF. As DNA, the CDR3 is TGTGCCAGCAGCCCCTGGGGGGGAGTCTCCTACGAGCAGTACTTC.

This clonotype was observed a few times. The rearrangement uses TRBV27 and TRBJ2-5; 7 bases are shared with TRBD1. The CDR3 loop spans 14 amino acids. CDR1 is MNHEY, CDR2 SMNVEV, per germline (reference sequence). V was pared by 5 bases and J by 5 bases, with 8 bases of the junction left unmatched. The CDR3 DNA follows: TGTGCCAGCAGTATGCGAGACAGGGTGGAGACCCAGTACTTC. Residues: CASSMRDRVETQYF.

The V gene is TRBV7-9, the J gene TRBJ1-5; D is unresolved. V was pared by 3 bases and J by 4 bases, with 7 bases between. CDR1 and CDR2 from the germline V gene are SEHNR and FQNEAQ (reference sequence). The length of the CDR3 is 13 residues. The CDR3 coding sequence is TGTGCCAGCAGCTTGTCGGCGAATCAGCCCCAGCATTTT. It codes for CASSLSANQPQHF.

This clonotype came up a few times. The germline gene is not matched at one end of the junction; a read error may be the cause. V gene TRBV20-1 combines with J gene TRBJ2-5; TRBD2 aligns across 11 bases. The CDR3 length is 15 residues. Per germline, CDR1 DFQATT and CDR2 SNEGSKA (reference sequence). CDR3 DNA sequence: TGCAGTGCTGGCCGGGGACTAGCGGCCCTCGAGACCCGGTACTTC. It encodes CSAGRGLAALETRYF.

This clonotype was recorded at least ten times. This chain uses TRBV5-1 with TRBJ2-5, with 10 bases aligning to TRBD2. The CDR3 is made up of 15 amino acids. The V gene's germline CDR1 is SGHRS and CDR2 YFSETQ. V shed 1 base, J shed 5 bases, and the junction held 5 bases outside the gene matches. The CDR3 here is CASSLISGGVETQYF. CDR3 sequence (DNA): TGCGCCAGCAGCTTGATCAGCGGGGGGGTCGAGACCCAGTACTTC.

This clonotype showed up just a few times. The chain joins TRBV5-1 to TRBJ1-1; no clear D gene. Germline assignment: CDR1 SGHRS and CDR2 YFSETQ. The CDR3 runs 12 residues. The ends were cut back, 6 bases at V and 1 base at J, with 7 bases in the middle. The CDR3 DNA reads TGCGCCAGCATGTCAGAGAACACTGAAGCTTTCTTT. It encodes CASMSENTEAFF.

The V call is TRBV12-3 or TRBV12-4, the J call TRBJ2-5; 12 bases are a match to TRBD2. This CDR3 comprises 16 residues. V lost 5 bases to trimming and J lost 3 bases; unmatched junction nucleotides: 7. In nucleotides, the CDR3 is TGTGCCAGCAGTCCCCGGACTAGCGGGAACGAAGAGACCCAGTACTTC. Amino acid sequence: CASSPRTSGNEETQYF.

This clonotype has only a few counts. The chain carries TRBV5-1 and TRBJ2-5, with D perhaps matching TRBD1 (6 bases). The end of the DNA fits TRBJ2-7 better, so the J call may be wrong. Germline V gene sequence: CDR1 SGHRS, CDR2 YFSETQ. The CDR3 is 14 amino acids. The CDR3 region has the DNA TGCGCCAGCAGCTTTGCCCTAGGGGGCTACGAGCAGTACTTC. It yields the protein CASSFALGGYEQYF.

The chain uses TRBV18 and TRBJ1-6, with 7 bases fitting TRBD1. CDR1 is KGHSH and CDR2 is LQKENI in the germline V gene. Trimming at V came to 2 bases and at J to 7 bases, leaving 8 bases not matched to a gene. The CDR3 is 16 residues long. CDR3 sequence (DNA): TGTGCCAGCTCACCATTACCCGGGACAGACAATTCACCCCTCCACTTT. The encoded protein is CASSPLPGTDNSPLHF.

There are a few counts of this clonotype. J is TRBJ1-1 and V is TRBV28, with D perhaps matching TRBD1 (5 bases). CDR3 length: 14 amino acids. Per germline, CDR1 MDHEN and CDR2 SYDVKM. V was cut by 8 bases and J by 1 base, with 14 bases left in between. The CDR3 here is CASGISTENTEAFF. As DNA, the CDR3 is TGTGCCAGCGGAATATCGACAGAGAACACTGAAGCTTTCTTT.

The chain is built from TRBV11-2 and TRBJ2-5, with TRBD1 identical over 8 bases. The DNA end lines up better with TRBJ2-7; the J call may be wrong. CDR3 length: 13 residues. Germline V gene data show CDR1 as SGHAT and CDR2 as FQNNGV. This CDR3 reads CASSLFDRGEQYF. DNA for the CDR3: TGTGCCAGCAGCTTATTCGACAGGGGCGAGCAGTACTTC.

The rearrangement joins TRBV12-3 or TRBV12-4 to TRBJ1-2; D perhaps matches TRBD1 (5 bases). The length of the CDR3 is 14 residues. The V gene lost 3 bases and the J gene lost 4 bases, with 12 bases spanning the gap. In nucleotides, the CDR3 is TGTGCCAGCAGTTTTCCAGGGAAGGGCTATGGCTACACCTTC. This translates into CASSFPGKGYGYTF.

In its sample, this clonotype was seen once. The rearrangement uses TRBV5-1 and TRBJ1-1, with D possibly being TRBD1 (6 bases). CDR1 is SGHRS, CDR2 YFSETQ, per germline. This CDR3 contains 15 residues. V was clipped by 0 bases and J by 5 bases, with 14 bases between them. The CDR3 nucleotides read TGCGCCAGCAGCTTGGATCGGGGGGCGGGAACTGAAGCTTTCTTT. As protein: CASSLDRGAGTEAFF.

The CDR3 coding sequence is TGTGCCAGCAGCCCCCCCCTCGGAGAGCAGTACTTC. This sequence encodes CASSPPLGEQYF. The V gene is TRBV7-9, the J gene TRBJ2-7; D not resolved. CDR1 and CDR2 from the germline V gene are SEHNR and FQNEAQ (reference sequence). The CDR3 runs to 12 residues. The ends were cut back, 5 bases at V and 7 bases at J, with 12 bases in the middle.

The sample holds a few counts of this clonotype. V is TRBV5-1 and J is TRBJ2-3; 8 positions agree with TRBD1. V lost 0 bases and J lost 2; bases outside the gene matches: 2. CDR3 length: 15 amino acids. The V gene's germline CDR1 is SGHRS and CDR2 YFSETQ. CDR3 bases: TGCGCCAGCAGCTTGGCGGACAGGGCCACAGATACGCAGTATTTT. Its protein product is CASSLADRATDTQYF.

V usage is TRBV5-1 and J usage is TRBJ2-1; TRBD2 might be the D (5 bases). V lost 0 bases and J 9 bases, leaving 10 bases between the germline ends. The germline gives CDR1 SGHRS, CDR2 YFSETQ. The CDR3 consists of 13 residues. The CDR3 sequence is CASSLVSRGEQFF. In DNA, the CDR3 is TGCGCCAGCAGCTTGGTGTCTCGGGGTGAGCAGTTCTTC.

In this sample, this clonotype turned up a few times. The chain carries TRBV7-6 and TRBJ2-5; D possibly corresponds to TRBD2 (6 bases). Per germline, CDR1 SGHVS and CDR2 FNYEAQ. The CDR3 covers 13 residues. V lost 5 bases and J lost 5, with 12 bases in between. CDR3 region: CASSGHGGETQYF. The CDR3 coding sequence is TGTGCCAGCAGCGGTCACGGGGGTGAGACCCAGTACTTC.